The rows below give T cell receptor beta chains drawn from one sample of a study of T-cell memory formation after mild COVID-19. TCRdb reanalysed the 5' RACE reads using MiXCR and keeps one entry per CDR3 protein. This table holds about 130,000 distinct CDR3 sequences, approximately 15% found once. Sequencing input: PBMCs or a T cell subset sorted from them (not recorded which). The receptors were gathered from an adult woman who had mild COVID-19 (a few samples of this study predate the infection). Cell type and time point are not known. The CDR3 runs from the conserved cysteine through the conserved F or W. The D gene is left open where the match is weak. Clone sizes are given selectively: once, few, many, or a class where the clone is expanded.

d_gene	v_gene	j_gene	abundance	CDR3nt	CDR3aa
TRBD2	TRBV11-3	TRBJ2-3	NA	TGTGCCAGCAGCTTAGCCGGACTAGCGGGAGTGCGCACAGATACGCAGTATTTT	CASSLAGLAGVRTDTQYF
NA	TRBV12-3/TRBV12-4	TRBJ2-3	NA	TGTGCCAGCAGTTTTGGTGGGTGGGCAGATACGCAGTATTTT	CASSFGGWADTQYF
TRBD1	TRBV5-1	TRBJ1-1	NA	TGCGCCAGCAGCCGCCTTGACAGGGGGACTGAAGCTTTCTTT	CASSRLDRGTEAFF
NA	TRBV7-9	TRBJ2-1	few	TGTGCCAGCAGCTTCGCTAAGGTGGGAGCGGAAGAGCAGTTCTTC	CASSFAKVGAEEQFF
NA	TRBV27	TRBJ2-3	NA	TGTGCCAGCAGTTTGACCCCCGGAGATACGCAGTATTTT	CASSLTPGDTQYF
NA	TRBV6-2/TRBV6-3	TRBJ2-7	NA	TGTGCCAGCACCAACCTCGACGGGGGCGAGCAGTACTTC	CASTNLDGGEQYF
TRBD1	TRBV9	TRBJ2-7	few	TGTGCCAGCAGCGTAGGGGGACAGCCCTCCTACGAGCAGTACTTC	CASSVGGQPSYEQYF
TRBD2	TRBV29-1	TRBJ2-1	few	TGCAGCGTTGAAGATTGGGCTAGCGGAAAATACAATGAGCAGTTCTTC	CSVEDWASGKYNEQFF
NA	TRBV9	TRBJ2-2	NA	TGTGCCAGCAGCGTGTACGCCACCGGGGAGCTGTTTTTT	CASSVYATGELFF
TRBD2	TRBV18	TRBJ2-7	many	TGTGCCAGCTCACCAATGTCATCCGGGACTAGAGTCAGCTACGAGCAGTACTTC	CASSPMSSGTRVSYEQYF
NA	TRBV7-3	TRBJ2-5	NA	TGTGCCAGCAGCTCTGGGACCCGAGGGGAGACCCAGTACTTC	CASSSGTRGETQYF
NA	TRBV5-1	TRBJ1-1	NA	TGCGCCAGCAGTTTTAGCTCGGGCACTGAAGCTTTCTTT	CASSFSSGTEAFF
TRBD2	TRBV7-9	TRBJ2-1	NA	TGTGCCAGCAGCTCGAGCGGGAGGTCCTACAATGAGCAGTTCTTC	CASSSSGRSYNEQFF
NA	TRBV6-5	TRBJ1-1	few	TGTGCCAGCAGTTACCTGCGACGCGGTCAGAACACTGAAGCTTTCTTT	CASSYLRRGQNTEAFF
TRBD2	TRBV20-1	TRBJ2-1	few	TGCAGTGCTAGAGTTGGGCCGACTAGCGGGAGCATCGGGGTATACAATGAGCAGTTCTTC	CSARVGPTSGSIGVYNEQFF
TRBD2	TRBV12-3/TRBV12-4	TRBJ2-1	NA	TGTGCCAGCAACCGACTAGCTCTAGTGTCCGGAGGAACCCGAGGCGACAATGAGCAGTTCTTC	CASNRLALVSGGTRGDNEQFF
NA	TRBV9	TRBJ1-1	few	TGTGCCAGCAGCGTATCCCCGGGACCCCCCTCGGCTGAAGCTTTCTTT	CASSVSPGPPSAEAFF
NA	TRBV24-1	TRBJ2-3	once	TGTGCCACCAGTGCACCACCCACAGATACGCAGTATTTT	CATSAPPTDTQYF
TRBD1	TRBV6-6	TRBJ2-7	NA	TGTGCCAGCAGTTACTCGACAGGGGGCCTCTACGAGCAGTACTTC	CASSYSTGGLYEQYF
TRBD1	TRBV29-1	TRBJ1-1	few	TGCAGCGCTGACAGGGGGTTAAACACTGAAGCTTTCTTT	CSADRGLNTEAFF
NA	TRBV10-3	TRBJ2-5	NA	TGTGCCATCAAAGGAGGCCAAGAGACCCAGTACTTC	CAIKGGQETQYF
NA	TRBV20-1	TRBJ2-3	few	TGCAGTGCTAGAGAGCAGCCGGGCTTTCGGGCCACAGATACGCAGTATTTT	CSAREQPGFRATDTQYF
NA	TRBV7-9	TRBJ1-1	few	TGTGCCAGCAGCCTTGGCGCGGCGAACACTGAAGCTTTCTTT	CASSLGAANTEAFF
TRBD2	TRBV7-2	TRBJ2-1	few	TGTGCCAGCAGCTTGCCTGGGACTAGCGCCCGCGAACGGGGTGAGCAGTTCTTC	CASSLPGTSARERGEQFF
NA	TRBV2	TRBJ1-5	few	TGTGCCAGCAGGCCAACAGGGAACAGCAATCAGCCCCAGCATTTT	CASRPTGNSNQPQHF
NA	TRBV29-1	TRBJ2-5	few	TGCAGCGCGGTACTTCTTCAAGAGACCCAGTACTTC	CSAVLLQETQYF
NA	TRBV7-2	TRBJ2-2	NA	TGTGCCAGCAGCTTAGATATCAGGAACACCGGGGAGCTGTTTTTT	CASSLDIRNTGELFF
TRBD2	TRBV3-1	TRBJ2-5	few	TGTGCCAGCAGCCAAGATTCGGGGGGGAGGGAGACCCAGTACTTC	CASSQDSGGRETQYF
NA	TRBV11-3	TRBJ2-3	NA	TGTGCCAGCAGCTCGTCACTGCAACAATTCGTGCCAGGGGGGACCACAGATACGCAGTATTTT	CASSSSLQQFVPGGTTDTQYF
NA	TRBV20-1	TRBJ2-3	NA	TGCAGTGCTAGAAGGTCGTCTCCGCCAACAGATACGCAGTATTTT	CSARRSSPPTDTQYF
NA	TRBV4-2	TRBJ2-1	NA	TGTGCCAGCAGCCAAGACGAGCGGATCTTCTACAATGAGCAGTTCTTC	CASSQDERIFYNEQFF
TRBD1	TRBV7-8	TRBJ2-7	NA	TGTGCCAGCAGCCCTACAGGGGGCAAAGAGCAGTACTTC	CASSPTGGKEQYF
TRBD2	TRBV14	TRBJ2-3	few	TGTGCCAGCAGCCAAGGATATAGCGGGGGGGCAGATACGCAGTATTTT	CASSQGYSGGADTQYF
NA	TRBV7-9	TRBJ2-5	few	TGTGCCAGCAGCTCCAGGGTGGAAGAGACCCAGTACTTC	CASSSRVEETQYF
NA	TRBV12-3/TRBV12-4	TRBJ1-1	NA	TGTGCCAGCATCATCGGGGCGATGAACACTGAAGCTTTCTTT	CASIIGAMNTEAFF
NA	TRBV3-1	TRBJ2-7	NA	TGTGCCAGCAGCCATGCTGCCTACGAGCAGTACTTC	CASSHAAYEQYF
NA	TRBV24-1	TRBJ2-7	few	TGTGCCACCAGTGAACCAAGCAGGGAGAACGAGCAGTACTTC	CATSEPSRENEQYF
TRBD2	TRBV19	TRBJ2-1	NA	TGTGCCAGTAGTATCGGGCTAGCGGACCCCTACAATGAGCAGTTCTTC	CASSIGLADPYNEQFF
NA	TRBV18	TRBJ1-5	medium-sized	TGTGCCAGCTCGGTCAGTACAATCGGCAATCAGCCCCAGCATTTT	CASSVSTIGNQPQHF
NA	TRBV12-3/TRBV12-4	TRBJ1-1	NA	TGTGCCAGCAGCGGTCGGACGAGGGGCGACACTGAAGCTTTCTTT	CASSGRTRGDTEAFF
TRBD2	TRBV5-4	TRBJ2-2	NA	TGTGCCAGCAGCTTCGGCGGGAGGGTAGTCACCGGGGAGCTGTTTTTT	CASSFGGRVVTGELFF
NA	TRBV7-2	TRBJ1-3	NA	TGTGCCGGAGGAAGGGGCTTGACTGGAAACACCATATATTTT	CAGGRGLTGNTIYF